These 22 T cell receptor beta chains were sequenced from one sample in a study of T cell responses to AZD1222 COVID-19 vaccine. Libraries were prepared by immunoSEQ multiplex PCR; TCRdb keeps only in-frame clonotypes and omits some of them. The table records about 190,000 clones, 80% to 95% of them present only once. The sample here was peripheral blood, taken on day 0 of AZD1222 vaccination. These receptors came from an adult in good health.

This rearrangement joins TRBV6-1 to TRBJ1-2, with a weak D call TRBD1 (5 bases). The CDR3 is 15 amino acids. V was cut by 0 bases and J by 5 bases, with 13 bases left in between. Looked up from germline, CDR1 is MNHNS and CDR2 is SASEGT. This chain's CDR3 is CASSEAPGQQYGYTF. The CDR3 region has the DNA TGTGCCAGCAGTGAAGCCCCGGGGCAGCAATATGGCTACACCTTC.

The chain employs TRBV29-1 and TRBJ2-7; TRBD1 matches at 9 bases. The V segment lost 4 bases and the J segment 6 bases; nucleotides outside the gene matches: 4. CDR3 size: 12 residues. Germline loops: CDR1 SQVTM, CDR2 ANQGSEA. The CDR3 is CSVAGQGSEQYF. The CDR3 DNA sequence: TGCAGCGTTGCGGGACAGGGAAGCGAGCAGTACTTC.

On this clone itself: The junction departs from the called germline gene at one end, perhaps through a read error. The V and J genes are TRBV7-2 and TRBJ1-2; D perhaps matches TRBD1 (6 bases). Germline loops: CDR1 SGHTA, CDR2 FQGNSA. The CDR3 is 12 residues long. The CDR3 sequence: CASSLDFLGASF. As DNA, the CDR3 is TGTGCCAGCAGCTTAGATTTTCTGGGGGCCTCCTTC.

The chain has TRBV11-1 and TRBJ2-1; D is undetermined. The CDR3 loop spans 16 amino acids. The germline gives CDR1 SGHAT, CDR2 FQDESV (reference sequence). V lost 3 bases and J lost 0, with 12 bases in between. CDR3 DNA: TGTGCCAGCAGCTTGGGTAGTATCTTCTCCTACAATGAGCAGTTCTTC. Its protein product is CASSLGSIFSYNEQFF.

The chain combines TRBV25-1 with TRBJ1-1; no firm D call. The CDR3 consists of 12 residues. Deletions cut 7 bases from V and 2 bases from J, with 8 bases between. From germline, CDR1 is MGHDK and CDR2 SYGVNS. The CDR3 loop reads CASIGVNTEAFF. The CDR3 nucleotides are TGTGCCAGCATCGGGGTTAACACTGAAGCTTTCTTT.

The chain links TRBV18 to TRBJ1-1, with no clear D. CDR1 and CDR2 from the germline V gene are KGHSH and LQKENI. V was shortened by 0 bases and J by 0 bases, with 11 bases between the two germline ends. The CDR3 loop spans 16 amino acids. This CDR3 is CASSPPSVGMNTEAFF. The CDR3 DNA reads as TGTGCCAGCTCACCACCCTCGGTAGGGATGAACACTGAAGCTTTCTTT.

The rearrangement joins TRBV2 to TRBJ2-2; D may be TRBD1 or TRBD2 (5 bases each). The germline V and J ends were trimmed by 7 bases and 3 bases, with 9 bases remaining between them. The CDR3 is made up of 13 amino acids. Germline V gene data show CDR1 as SNHLY and CDR2 as FYNNEI. The DNA for the CDR3 is TGTGCCAGCACCGGGACGCACACCGGGGAGCTGTTTTTT. It is translated as CASTGTHTGELFF.

The chain combines TRBV28 with TRBJ1-1; unclear D gene. Trimming shortened V by 11 bases and J by 2 bases, and 9 bases separated the two germline ends. The germline V gene has CDR1 MDHEN and CDR2 SYDVKM. CDR3 length: 11 residues. The CDR3: CALATNTEAFF. Here the CDR3 DNA reads TGTGCCTTGGCAACAAACACTGAAGCTTTCTTT.

This chain connects TRBV7-3 to TRBJ2-7; 11 nucleotides agree with TRBD1. The CDR3 totals 16 residues. The germline V gene has CDR1 SGHTA and CDR2 FQGTGA. V lost 7 bases to trimming and J lost 5 bases; unmatched junction nucleotides: 13. The CDR3: CASTEPGQGDEDEQYF. The CDR3, as DNA: TGTGCCAGCACCGAGCCGGGACAGGGGGACGAGGACGAGCAGTACTTC.

V and J are TRBV28 and TRBJ1-4; D is possibly TRBD1 (5 bases). Trimming stripped 5 bases from V and 8 bases from J, with 18 bases between. This CDR3 is built from 15 residues. Germline V gene data show CDR1 as MDHEN and CDR2 as SYDVKM. The CDR3 here is CASSPPGAAGEKLFF. CDR3 bases: TGTGCCAGCAGTCCCCCCGGGGCGGCAGGGGAAAAACTGTTTTTT. Supplemented by reference TRBV28 and TRBJ1-4, the full variable domain reads DVKVTQSSRYLVKRTGEKVFLECVQDMDHENMFWYRQDPGLGLRLIYFSYDVKMKEKGDIPEGYSVSREKKERFSLILESASTNQTSMYLCASSPPGAAGEKLFFGSGTQLSVL.

Comments on this clone: Additional DNA sequences in this sample encode the identical CDR3. The chain recombines TRBV2 with TRBJ1-1; maybe TRBD1 (6 bases). The V gene lost 6 bases and the J gene lost 2 bases, with 10 bases spanning the gap. Germline V lookup: CDR1 SNHLY, CDR2 FYNNEI. The CDR3 sequence is 13 residues long. Written as DNA, the CDR3 is TGTGCCAGCAGCGCGGACAGAAACACTGAAGCTTTCTTT. This sequence encodes CASSADRNTEAFF.

This clone was found once. The rearrangement joins TRBV19 to TRBJ1-2; no reliable D call. The CDR3 is 12 amino acids. V lost 10 bases, J lost 4 bases, and 13 bases lay in between. Germline V gene data show CDR1 as LNHDA and CDR2 as SQIVND (reference sequence). The CDR3 coding sequence is TGTGCCATCAAATGGGGAAGCTATGGCTACACCTTC. Translated, it gives CAIKWGSYGYTF.

V gene TRBV20-1 combines with J gene TRBJ2-3, with 10 bases identical to TRBD1. Germline-derived CDR1 and CDR2 are DFQATT and SNEGSKA (reference sequence). The CDR3 totals 15 residues. Trimming removed 3 bases from V and 0 bases from J; junction bases left unmatched: 3. This chain's CDR3 is CSASDRGQSTDTQYF. CDR3 DNA sequence: TGCAGTGCTAGTGACAGGGGGCAGAGCACAGATACGCAGTATTTT.

The gene calls are TRBV7-6 and TRBJ1-4, with D unclear. V was cut by 2 bases and J by 7 bases, with 17 bases left in between. This CDR3 is 16 amino acids long. Germline assignment: CDR1 SGHVS and CDR2 FNYEAQ. The DNA for the CDR3 is TGTGCCAGCAGCTTAAATGGGGTGGCGAGTATTGAAAAACTGTTTTTT. Protein sequence: CASSLNGVASIEKLFF.

This rearrangement joins TRBV5-1 to TRBJ1-2; 7 positions match TRBD1. CDR1 is SGHRS, CDR2 YFSETQ, per germline. The CDR3 runs 15 residues. With V trimmed by 0 bases and J by 4 bases, 6 bases remained unmatched. For the CDR3, the DNA is TGCGCCAGCAGCTTGGAATCCGACAGGGCCTATGGCTACACCTTC. Translated, it gives CASSLESDRAYGYTF.

The chain joins TRBV5-1 to TRBJ2-1, with D possibly matching TRBD1 (6 bases). The V gene's germline CDR1 is SGHRS and CDR2 YFSETQ. CDR3 size: 12 residues. Trimming removed 5 bases at V and 7 bases at J, with 10 bases between. The CDR3 DNA is TGCGCCAGCAGGTTAGGGGGTAATGAGCAGTTCTTC. Residues: CASRLGGNEQFF.

This clone came up once. The chain carries TRBV11-2 and TRBJ2-7; 7 bases fit TRBD1. With V trimmed by 5 bases and J by 2 bases, 9 bases remained unmatched. The CDR3 consists of 15 residues. In germline, CDR1 is SGHAT, CDR2 FQNNGV. CDR3 sequence: CASSKVRDRAYEQYF. The CDR3, as DNA: TGTGCCAGCAGCAAAGTCCGGGACAGAGCCTACGAGCAGTACTTC.

This clone was recorded only once. The chain carries TRBV3-1 (or the pseudogene TRBV3-2) and TRBJ1-1; tentatively, D is TRBD1 (6 bases). This CDR3 spans 14 amino acids. Germline CDR1 is LGHDT and CDR2 is YNNKEL (reference sequence). V shed 1 base and J shed 6 bases, with 12 bases lying between them. This CDR3 reads CASSQAPRGAEAFF. Written as DNA, the CDR3 is TGTGCCAGCAGCCAAGCCCCTAGGGGGGCTGAAGCTTTCTTT.

The chain joins TRBV28 to TRBJ2-7; D assignment may be TRBD1 or TRBD2 (6 bases each). This CDR3 has 13 residues. CDR1 MDHEN and CDR2 SYDVKM come from the germline V gene. V shed 2 bases and J shed 6 bases, with 11 bases lying between them. CDR3 bases: TGTGCCAGCAGTTTAAAGGGGGGTACCGAGCAGTACTTC. The encoded protein is CASSLKGGTEQYF.

The chain recombines TRBV5-4 with TRBJ2-7, with D perhaps TRBD1 (7 bases). V was pared by 4 bases and J by 0 bases, with 17 bases between. Germline values: CDR1 SGHNT, CDR2 YYREEE (reference sequence). The length of the CDR3 is 16 residues. The CDR3 nucleotides read TGTGCCAGCAGCAGGAGGGGACAGTTAAGCTCCTACGAGCAGTACTTC. It translates to CASSRRGQLSSYEQYF.

This chain connects TRBV4-2 to TRBJ1-6; D ambiguous. CDR3 length: 17 residues. Germline V CDR1 and CDR2: LGHNA, YNFKEQ. Trimming cost V 1 base and J 5 bases, with 15 bases left between them. The CDR3 DNA follows: TGTGCCAGCAGCCAAGGTCCGATGGCAGCTGATAATTCACCCCTCCACTTT. Translating gives CASSQGPMAADNSPLHF.

This rearrangement joins TRBV4-1 to TRBJ2-4, with D perhaps given as TRBD1 or TRBD2 (5 bases each). Germline V gene sequence: CDR1 MGHRA, CDR2 YSYEKL. V lost 1 base to trimming and J lost 6 bases, with 13 bases between them. The CDR3 sequence is 15 residues long. CDR3 amino acids: CASSQVGELGNIQYF. The CDR3 coding sequence is TGCGCCAGCAGCCAAGTGGGGGAGTTGGGAAACATTCAGTACTTC.